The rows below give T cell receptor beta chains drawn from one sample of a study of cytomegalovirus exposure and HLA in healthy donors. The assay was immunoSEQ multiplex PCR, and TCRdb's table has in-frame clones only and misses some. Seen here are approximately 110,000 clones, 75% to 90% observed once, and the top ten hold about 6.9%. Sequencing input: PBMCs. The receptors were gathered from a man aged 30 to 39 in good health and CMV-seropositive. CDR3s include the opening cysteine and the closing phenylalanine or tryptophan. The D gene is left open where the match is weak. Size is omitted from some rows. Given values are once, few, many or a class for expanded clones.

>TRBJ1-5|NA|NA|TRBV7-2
TGTGCCAGCAGCCGGACTAGAAATCAGCCCCAGCATTTT
CASSRTRNQPQHF
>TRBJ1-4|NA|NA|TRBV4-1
TGCGCCAGCAGCCAAGACCCCCCGGGTGCAACTAATGAAAAACTGTTTTTT
CASSQDPPGATNEKLFF
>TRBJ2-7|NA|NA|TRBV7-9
TGTGCCAGCAGCCCCCTCCACGAGCAGTACTTC
CASSPLHEQYF
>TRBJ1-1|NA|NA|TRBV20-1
TGCAGTGCTAGAACCGAGAGGGCTTTCTTT
CSARTERAFF
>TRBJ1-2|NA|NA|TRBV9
TGTGCCAGCAGCGTAGCTCCCGGGGTAGACTATGGCTACACCTTC
CASSVAPGVDYGYTF
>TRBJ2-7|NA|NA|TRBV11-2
TGTGCCAGCAGCTTAGGGTTACCCTACGAGCAGTACTTC
CASSLGLPYEQYF
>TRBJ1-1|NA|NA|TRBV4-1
TGCGCCACCCGAAAATTGGACAGCAACACTGAAGCTTTCTTT
CATRKLDSNTEAFF
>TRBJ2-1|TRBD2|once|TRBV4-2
TGTGCCAGCAGCCAAGAAGGTCTAGCGGGGGGGCTGGATGAGCAGTTCTTC
CASSQEGLAGGLDEQFF
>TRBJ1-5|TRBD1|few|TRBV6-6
TGTGCCAGCAGCCCGAGGACAGGCAGCTATCAGCCCCAGCATTTT
CASSPRTGSYQPQHF
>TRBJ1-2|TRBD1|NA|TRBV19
TGTGCCAGTAGAACTCCCAGGGGGGACTATGGCTACACCTTC
CASRTPRGDYGYTF
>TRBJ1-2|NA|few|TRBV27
TGTGCCAGCAGTTTGGGGCCTACTTATGGCTACACCTTC
CASSLGPTYGYTF
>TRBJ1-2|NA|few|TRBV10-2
TGCGCCAGCAGTGCTGGCCAGGTATATGGCTACACCTTC
CASSAGQVYGYTF
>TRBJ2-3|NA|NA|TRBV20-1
TGCAGTGCTAGAGACGGGGGGCGACTGTATTTT
CSARDGGRLYF
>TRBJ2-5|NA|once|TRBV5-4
TGTGCCAGCAGCTTGAAGTCAGGGAGGGAGACCCAGTACTTC
CASSLKSGRETQYF
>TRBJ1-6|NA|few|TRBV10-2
TGCGCCAGCAGTGAGGCGGGGGAGTATAATTCACCCCTCCACTTT
CASSEAGEYNSPLHF
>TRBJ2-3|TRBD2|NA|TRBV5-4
TGTGCCAGCAGCCGGGGACTAGCGGGCGCCACAGATACGCAGTATTTT
CASSRGLAGATDTQYF
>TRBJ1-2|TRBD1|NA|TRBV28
TGTGCCAGCAGCCCCGGTGGGACAGGGTCCTATGGCTACACCTTC
CASSPGGTGSYGYTF
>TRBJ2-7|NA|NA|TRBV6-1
TGTGCCAGCAGTGCGGGTCCGGAAGAGCAGTACTTC
CASSAGPEEQYF
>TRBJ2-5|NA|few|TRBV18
TGTGCCAGCTCACTTGGCCGATCAGAGACCCAGTACTTC
CASSLGRSETQYF
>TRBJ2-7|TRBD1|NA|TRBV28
TGTGCCAGCAGATTCCCTCGACAGGGGTGGGGATGTATCGAGCAGTACTTC
CASRFPRQGWGCIEQYF
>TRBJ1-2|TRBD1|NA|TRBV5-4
TGTGCCAGCAGCCCGACAGGGTCAGGGTATGGCTACACCTTC
CASSPTGSGYGYTF
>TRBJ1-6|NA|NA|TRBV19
TGTGCCAGTAGCAGGGAGGAGGGTAATTCACCCCTCCACTTT
CASSREEGNSPLHF
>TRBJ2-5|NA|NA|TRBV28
TGTGCCAGCAGTTTCGCGGGGTCCCAAGAGACCCAGTACTTC
CASSFAGSQETQYF
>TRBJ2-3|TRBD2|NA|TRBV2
TGTGCCAGCAGTGTGCCTAGCGGGGGGGGAAGCACAGATACGCAGTATTTT
CASSVPSGGGSTDTQYF
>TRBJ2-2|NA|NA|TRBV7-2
TGTGCCAGCAGCTTAGAGCAGGGGCCCCGGGAGCTGTTTTTT
CASSLEQGPRELFF
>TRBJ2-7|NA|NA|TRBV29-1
TGCAGCGTTGTTGACAGTTCCTACGAGCAGTACTTC
CSVVDSSYEQYF
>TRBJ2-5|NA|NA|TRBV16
TGTGCCAGCAGCCGCGAGATACGCCAAGAGACCCAGTACTTC
CASSREIRQETQYF
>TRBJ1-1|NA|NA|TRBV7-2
TGTGCCAGCAGCTTAGATCCCAGGGGTGAAGCTTTCTTT
CASSLDPRGEAFF
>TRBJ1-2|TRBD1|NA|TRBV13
TGTGCCAGCAGGGCCGGGACAGGGTTGCTCTATGGCTACACCTTC
CASRAGTGLLYGYTF
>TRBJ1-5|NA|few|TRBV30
TGTGCCTGGAGTGTACTTGGGAGGGCTGGGCCCCAGCATTTT
CAWSVLGRAGPQHF
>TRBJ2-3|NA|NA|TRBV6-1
TGTGCCAGCAGTGAATTCCACTCAGATACGCAGTATTTT
CASSEFHSDTQYF
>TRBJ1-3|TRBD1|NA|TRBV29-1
TGCAGCGTTAGGACAGGCTCTGGAAACACCATATATTTT
CSVRTGSGNTIYF
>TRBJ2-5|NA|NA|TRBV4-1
TGCGCCAGCAGCCGCTTATCGGGGGAAGAGACCCAGTACTTC
CASSRLSGEETQYF
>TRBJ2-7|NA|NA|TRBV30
TGTGCCTTGTGGGACACCGATCTCGAGCAGTACTTC
CALWDTDLEQYF
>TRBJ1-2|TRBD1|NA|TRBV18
TGTGCCAGCTCACCGGGACAGCAGAACTATGGCTACACCTTC
CASSPGQQNYGYTF
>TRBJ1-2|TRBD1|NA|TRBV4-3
TGCGCCAGCAGCCAAATGGGGGGACAGGGGCTCTATGGCTACACCTTC
CASSQMGGQGLYGYTF
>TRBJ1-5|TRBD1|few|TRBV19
TGTGCCAGTAGTTATACAGGGGTTGCGGGTCAGCCCCAGCATTTT
CASSYTGVAGQPQHF
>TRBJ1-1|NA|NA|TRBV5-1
TGCGCCAGCAGCTCAAATACAAACACTGAAGCTTTCTTT
CASSSNTNTEAFF
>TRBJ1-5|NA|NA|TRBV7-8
TGTGCCAGCAGCATCGACTGGAATCAGCCCCAGCATTTT
CASSIDWNQPQHF
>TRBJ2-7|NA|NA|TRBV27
TGTGCCAGCAGTTTATCAGGTCGGGGATACGAGCAGTACTTC
CASSLSGRGYEQYF
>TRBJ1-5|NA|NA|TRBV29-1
TGCAGCACATCGGACAATAGCAATCAGCCCCAGCATTTT
CSTSDNSNQPQHF
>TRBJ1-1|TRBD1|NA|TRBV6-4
TGTGCCAGCAGGGCCGGGACAGGGGCCGTGGGAGCTTTCTTT
CASRAGTGAVGAFF
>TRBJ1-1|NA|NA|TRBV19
TGTGCCAGTAGTATATTGAGGAACACTGAAGCTTTCTTT
CASSILRNTEAFF
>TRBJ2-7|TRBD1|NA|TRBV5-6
TGTGCCAGCAGCAGGACAGGGGAAAACTACGAGCAGTACTTC
CASSRTGENYEQYF
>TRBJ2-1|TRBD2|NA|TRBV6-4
TGTGCCAGCAGGGAGTGGGGGGGCTCCTACAATGAGCAGTTCTTC
CASREWGGSYNEQFF
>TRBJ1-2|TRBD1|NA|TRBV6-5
TGTGCCAGCAGTTACTCGGGACAGGGTCATGGCTACACCTTC
CASSYSGQGHGYTF
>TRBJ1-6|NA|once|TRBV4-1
TGCGCCAGCAGCCAAGATGGGGGGTTACGGTCACCCCTCCACTTT
CASSQDGGLRSPLHF
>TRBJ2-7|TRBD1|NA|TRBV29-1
TGCAGCGTTCTGACCGGGACAGGGTTAGACGAGCAGTACTTC
CSVLTGTGLDEQYF